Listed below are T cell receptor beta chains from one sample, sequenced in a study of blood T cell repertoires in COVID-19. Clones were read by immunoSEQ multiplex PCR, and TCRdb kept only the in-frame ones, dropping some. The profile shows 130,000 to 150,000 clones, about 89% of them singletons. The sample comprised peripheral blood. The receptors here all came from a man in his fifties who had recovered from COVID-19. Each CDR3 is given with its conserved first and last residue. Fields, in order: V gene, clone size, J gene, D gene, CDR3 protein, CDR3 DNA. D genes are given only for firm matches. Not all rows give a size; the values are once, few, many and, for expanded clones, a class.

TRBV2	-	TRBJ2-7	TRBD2	CASRAGTSGGSEQYF	TGTGCCAGCAGAGCTGGGACTAGCGGGGGATCCGAGCAGTACTTC
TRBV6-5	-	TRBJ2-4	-	CASSSGQYFDIQYF	TGTGCCAGCAGTTCCGGACAGTACTTTGACATTCAGTACTTC
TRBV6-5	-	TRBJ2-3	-	CASSGTVLDTQYF	TGTGCCAGCTCCGGTACCGTCTTGGATACGCAGTATTTT
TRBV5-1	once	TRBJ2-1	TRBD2	CASSVGLAGTPYNEQFF	TGCGCCAGCAGCGTGGGACTAGCGGGGACCCCCTACAATGAGCAGTTCTTC
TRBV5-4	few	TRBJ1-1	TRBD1	CASSPGQMNTEAFF	TGTGCCAGCAGCCCGGGACAGATGAACACTGAAGCTTTCTTT
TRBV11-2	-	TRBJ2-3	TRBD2	CASSLDSDAGVDTQYF	TGTGCCAGCAGCTTAGATTCGGACGCGGGAGTAGATACGCAGTATTTT
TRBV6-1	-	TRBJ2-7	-	CASSESGPEQYF	TGTGCCAGCAGTGAAAGTGGGCCCGAGCAGTACTTC
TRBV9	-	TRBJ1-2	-	CASSVGDNNYGYTF	TGTGCCAGCAGCGTAGGGGACAATAACTATGGCTACACCTTC
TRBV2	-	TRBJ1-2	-	CASRYSSNYGYTF	TGTGCCAGCAGATACAGCTCTAACTATGGCTACACCTTC
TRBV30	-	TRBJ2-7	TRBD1	CAWKGGLGAIYEQYF	TGTGCCTGGAAAGGGGGCCTCGGGGCAATATACGAGCAGTACTTC
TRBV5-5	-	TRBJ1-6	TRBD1	CASSSRDSNSPLHF	TGTGCCAGCAGCTCGCGGGACAGCAATTCACCCCTCCACTTT
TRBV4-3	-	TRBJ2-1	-	CARSRGGGANNEQFF	TGCGCCCGCAGCCGGGGAGGGGGGGCAAACAATGAGCAGTTCTTC
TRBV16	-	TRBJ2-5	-	CASSTWGGPETQYF	TGTGCCAGCTCGACTTGGGGGGGGCCGGAGACCCAGTACTTC
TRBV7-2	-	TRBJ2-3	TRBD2	CASSLEAGGSSTDTQYF	TGTGCCAGCAGCTTAGAAGCGGGGGGGTCTAGCACAGATACGCAGTATTTT
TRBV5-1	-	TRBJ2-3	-	CASSPEGGTSTDTQYF	TGCGCCAGCAGTCCCGAGGGGGGGACTAGCACAGATACGCAGTATTTT
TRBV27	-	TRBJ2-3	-	CASSPTGPSTDTQYF	TGTGCCAGCAGTCCAACAGGGCCAAGCACAGATACGCAGTATTTT
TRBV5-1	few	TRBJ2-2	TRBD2	CASSLVLASSTGELFF	TGCGCCAGCAGCTTGGTACTAGCGTCGAGCACCGGGGAGCTGTTTTTT
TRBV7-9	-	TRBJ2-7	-	CASSRGLDNYEQYF	TGTGCCAGCAGCCGAGGACTGGATAACTACGAGCAGTACTTC
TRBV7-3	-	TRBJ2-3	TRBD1	CASSSGQSTDTQYF	TGTGCCAGCAGCTCGGGACAGAGCACAGATACGCAGTATTTT
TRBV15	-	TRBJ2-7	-	CATSRGQGPDYEQYF	TGTGCCACCAGCAGAGGGCAGGGGCCGGACTACGAGCAGTACTTC
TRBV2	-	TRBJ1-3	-	CASSEWLGAGNTIYF	TGTGCCAGCAGTGAATGGTTAGGGGCTGGAAACACCATATATTTT
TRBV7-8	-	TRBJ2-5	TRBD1	CASSLEGTGSTETQYF	TGTGCCAGCAGCTTAGAGGGGACAGGTAGCACGGAGACCCAGTACTTC
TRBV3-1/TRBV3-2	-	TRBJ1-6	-	CASSQDERDSPLHF	TGTGCCAGCAGCCAAGATGAGCGGGATTCACCCCTCCACTTT
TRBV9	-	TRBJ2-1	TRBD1	CASSVAGGQGAYNEQFF	TGTGCCAGCAGCGTGGCCGGGGGACAGGGGGCCTACAATGAGCAGTTCTTC
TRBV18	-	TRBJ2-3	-	CASSPTRTGKETDTQYF	TGTGCCAGCTCACCGACCAGAACAGGGAAAGAAACAGATACGCAGTATTTT
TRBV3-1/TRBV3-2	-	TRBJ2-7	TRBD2	CASSNGLAGSYEQYF	TGTGCCAGCAGCAATGGACTAGCGGGCTCCTACGAGCAGTACTTC
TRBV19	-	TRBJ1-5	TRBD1	CASSSGQGGNQPQHF	TGTGCCAGTAGTTCGGGACAGGGAGGCAATCAGCCCCAGCATTTT
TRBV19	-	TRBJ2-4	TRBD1	CASSRTGGAGNIQYF	TGTGCCAGTAGTAGGACAGGGGGCGCGGGAAACATTCAGTACTTC
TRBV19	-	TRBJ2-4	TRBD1	CASSLTGALAKNIQYF	TGTGCCAGTAGTCTGACAGGGGCCCTGGCCAAAAACATTCAGTACTTC
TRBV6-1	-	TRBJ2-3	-	CASSEGLGKTDTQYF	TGTGCCAGCAGTGAAGGCCTGGGCAAGACAGATACGCAGTATTTT
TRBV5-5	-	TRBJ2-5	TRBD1	CASSTRQGSGQETQYF	TGTGCCAGCAGCACCAGACAGGGGAGCGGTCAAGAGACCCAGTACTTC
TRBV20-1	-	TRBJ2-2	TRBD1	CSASGDRGDGELFF	TGCAGTGCTAGTGGGGACAGGGGCGACGGGGAGCTGTTTTTT
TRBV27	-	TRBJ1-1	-	CASSLYWTDNTEAFF	TGTGCCAGCAGTTTATATTGGACTGATAACACTGAAGCTTTCTTT
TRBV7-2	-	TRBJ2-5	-	CASSGLPPKRGGETQYF	TGTGCCAGCAGCGGGTTGCCACCCAAAAGAGGGGGAGAGACCCAGTACTTC
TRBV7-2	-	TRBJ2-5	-	CASSLGGFQETQYF	TGTGCCAGCAGCTTGGGGGGATTCCAGGAGACCCAGTACTTC
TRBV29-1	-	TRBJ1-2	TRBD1	CSVAGGTGDSYGYTF	TGCAGCGTAGCCGGCGGGACAGGGGATTCCTATGGCTACACCTTC
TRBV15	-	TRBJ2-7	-	CATSRGGDSYEQYF	TGTGCCACCAGCAGAGGGGGGGACTCCTACGAGCAGTACTTC
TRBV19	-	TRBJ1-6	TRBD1	CASSVGQGDSPLHF	TGTGCCAGTAGTGTAGGACAGGGGGATTCACCCCTCCACTTT
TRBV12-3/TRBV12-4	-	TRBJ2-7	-	CASSLGTPAEQYF	TGTGCCAGCAGTTTAGGGACTCCGGCCGAGCAGTACTTC
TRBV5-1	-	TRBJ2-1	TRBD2	CASSLGLRGGEGSYNEQFF	TGCGCCAGCAGCCTGGGTCTACGGGGGGGCGAAGGCTCCTACAATGAGCAGTTCTTC
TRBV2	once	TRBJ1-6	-	CASSEISNSPLHF	TGTGCCAGCAGTGAAATCAGTAATTCACCCCTCCACTTT
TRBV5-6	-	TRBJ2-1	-	CASSLPRALANEQFF	TGTGCCAGCAGCTTGCCCAGGGCGCTGGCCAATGAGCAGTTCTTC
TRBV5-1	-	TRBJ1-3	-	CASSLDRFGNTIYF	TGCGCCAGCAGCTTGGACAGGTTTGGAAACACCATATATTTT
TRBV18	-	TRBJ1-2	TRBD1	CASSPTSPGQDFNYGYTF	TGTGCCAGCTCACCAACCAGCCCCGGACAGGACTTTAACTATGGCTACACCTTC
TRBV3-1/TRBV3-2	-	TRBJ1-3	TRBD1	CASSPGQGTGGNTIYF	TGTGCCAGCAGCCCCGGACAGGGCACGGGCGGAAACACCATATATTTT
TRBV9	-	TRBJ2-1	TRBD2	CASSGYRGVSYNEQFF	TGTGCCAGCAGCGGATACCGGGGGGTATCCTACAATGAGCAGTTCTTC
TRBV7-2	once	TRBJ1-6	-	CASTPLLSSYNSPLHF	TGTGCCAGCACGCCTTTACTGAGCTCCTATAATTCACCCCTCCACTTT
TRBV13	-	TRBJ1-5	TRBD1	CASSLGTGGNSNQPQHF	TGTGCCAGCAGCTTAGGGACAGGGGGGAATAGCAATCAGCCCCAGCATTTT
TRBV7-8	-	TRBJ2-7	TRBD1	CASSLARTGTTPYEQYF	TGTGCCAGCAGCTTAGCGCGGACAGGCACTACCCCCTACGAGCAGTACTTC
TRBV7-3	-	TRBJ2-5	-	CASSLSSLETQYF	TGTGCCAGCAGCTTATCGTCGTTGGAGACCCAGTACTTC
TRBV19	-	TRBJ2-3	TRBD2	CASSAQTSGGADTQYF	TGTGCCAGTAGTGCACAGACTAGCGGGGGCGCAGATACGCAGTATTTT
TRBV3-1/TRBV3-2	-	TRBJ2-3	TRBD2	CASSQNRLAFADTQYF	TGTGCCAGCAGCCAAAATAGACTAGCGTTTGCAGATACGCAGTATTTT
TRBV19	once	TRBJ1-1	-	CASSLRRNTEAFF	TGTGCCAGTAGCCTAAGAAGGAACACTGAAGCTTTCTTT
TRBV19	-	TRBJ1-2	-	CASRSGDGYTF	TGTGCCAGTAGGTCCGGGGATGGCTACACCTTC